This is a list of T cell receptor beta chains from one sample in a study of T-cell memory formation after mild COVID-19. TCRdb processed the 5' RACE reads anew with MiXCR; each CDR3 protein has one entry. This table has approximately 500,000 distinct CDR3 sequences, around a quarter appearing once. Sequenced input: PBMCs or a T cell subset sorted from them (not recorded which). All receptors derive from an adult woman who had mild COVID-19 (a few samples of this study predate the infection). Cell type and time point are not known. Each CDR3 is given with its conserved first and last residue. The D gene is left open where the match is weak. Only part of the rows carry a size: once, few, many, or a class if the clone is expanded.

>.|TRBJ2-3|TRBV14|.
CASSPGTTTDTQYF
TGTGCCAGCAGCCCCGGTACAACCACAGATACGCAGTATTTT
>.|TRBJ2-5|TRBV7-8|.
CASRKLGQETQYF
TGTGCCAGCAGGAAATTGGGCCAAGAGACCCAGTACTTC
>many|TRBJ2-3|TRBV18|.
CASSPPGGDTQYF
TGTGCCAGCAGTCCCCCCGGGGGCGATACGCAGTATTTT
>few|TRBJ2-3|TRBV5-4|TRBD1
CASRPDRGRRTDTQYF
TGTGCCAGCAGACCTGACAGGGGGAGGAGGACAGATACGCAGTATTTT
>.|TRBJ1-2|TRBV5-6|.
CASSLEKDGAYGYTF
TGTGCCAGCAGCTTGGAAAAGGACGGGGCCTATGGCTACACCTTC
>.|TRBJ2-3|TRBV3-1|.
CASSQTTPTDTQYF
TGTGCCAGCAGCCAGACTACCCCCACAGATACGCAGTATTTT
>.|TRBJ1-3|TRBV5-1|.
CASSLVGEAGNTIYF
TGCGCCAGCAGCTTGGTCGGGGAGGCTGGAAACACCATATATTTT
>.|TRBJ1-2|TRBV20-1|TRBD1
CSALQGLTNYGYTF
TGCAGTGCCCTACAGGGGCTTACTAACTATGGCTACACCTTC
>.|TRBJ1-2|TRBV15|.
CATSRDRGFYGYTF
TGTGCCACCAGCAGAGATCGAGGCTTCTATGGCTACACCTTC
>few|TRBJ2-7|TRBV12-3/TRBV12-4|.
CASSLPNTGTHEQYF
TGTGCCAGCAGTTTGCCTAACACAGGGACCCACGAGCAGTACTTC
>many|TRBJ2-5|TRBV20-1|.
CSASENQETQYF
TGCAGTGCTAGTGAGAATCAAGAGACCCAGTACTTC
>.|TRBJ2-7|TRBV10-3|.
CAISVGLDEQYF
TGTGCCATCAGTGTAGGTCTGGACGAGCAGTACTTC
>.|TRBJ1-5|TRBV7-8|.
CASSAHREPRGQPQHF
TGTGCCAGCAGCGCACATCGGGAGCCTAGGGGCCAGCCCCAGCATTTT
>few|TRBJ2-3|TRBV7-6|TRBD1
CASSTTAPGQDRTDTQYF
TGTGCCAGCAGCACAACCGCACCGGGACAGGATCGCACAGATACGCAGTATTTT
>few|TRBJ2-5|TRBV5-1|.
CASSRAPGAEETQYF
TGCGCCAGCAGCCGGGCGCCAGGGGCGGAGGAGACCCAGTACTTC
>.|TRBJ1-6|TRBV7-2|.
CASSLNRRWSPLHF
TGTGCCAGCAGCTTGAACAGGAGATGGTCACCCCTCCACTTT
>few|TRBJ2-7|TRBV12-3/TRBV12-4|.
CASSSRTGRASEQYF
TGTGCCAGCAGTTCCCGGACAGGGAGGGCTTCCGAGCAGTACTTC
>.|TRBJ2-1|TRBV5-1|.
CASSLERRIYNEQFF
TGCGCCAGCAGCTTGGAAAGGAGGATCTACAATGAGCAGTTCTTC
>.|TRBJ2-1|TRBV2|.
CASSELQVGLYAFF
TGTGCCAGCAGTGAACTTCAGGTTGGGCTATACGCGTTCTTC
>.|TRBJ2-6|TRBV5-1|.
CASSYSTVTGANVLTF
TGCGCCAGCAGCTACTCGACGGTGACTGGGGCCAACGTCCTGACTTTC
>few|TRBJ2-7|TRBV20-1|.
CSARGEAEQYF
TGCAGTGCTAGAGGAGAAGCCGAGCAGTACTTC
>few|TRBJ1-6|TRBV4-2|.
CASSRADSNSPLHF
TGTGCCAGCAGCCGAGCGGACAGTAATTCACCCCTCCACTTT
>.|TRBJ1-1|TRBV11-2|.
CASSLTRDITEAFF
TGTGCCAGCAGCCTGACCAGGGACATAACTGAAGCTTTCTTT
>.|TRBJ2-7|TRBV10-3|.
CAISEDSYYEQYF
TGTGCCATCAGTGAGGACAGTTACTACGAGCAGTACTTC
>.|TRBJ2-7|TRBV21-1|.
CASSTGARSYEQYF
TGTGCCAGCAGCACAGGGGCACGGTCCTACGAGCAGTACTTC
>.|TRBJ2-1|TRBV29-1|.
CSGVGGHNEQFF
TGCAGCGGAGTGGGGGGACACAATGAGCAGTTCTTC